The 8 T cell receptor beta chains in this list originate from one sample, sequenced in a study of post-analysis software for immune sequencing data. What these receptors recognize is not known. Study results and limitations: A handful of TRBV segments were significantly more frequent in patients than in controls. TRBV5-6, TRBV5-1 and TRBV20-1 were among these segments.

The authors incorporated unique molecular identifiers into the TCR beta cDNA libraries. TCRdb re-analysed the PCR reads in MiXCR, keeping a single row per CDR3 protein. The sample lists about 770,000 distinct CDR3 sequences; around 45% were seen once. Material: blood. Receptors were obtained from a girl between 10 and 17 years old with multiple sclerosis.

The J gene is TRBJ1-1, the V gene TRBV28; D is undetermined. Between the trimmed V and J ends, which lost 7 bases and 0 bases, there was a span of 9 bases. The CDR3 is made up of 13 amino acids. Germline-derived CDR1 and CDR2 are MDHEN and SYDVKM. The CDR3 bases are TGTGCCAGCAAGCTGTGGGTGAACACTGAAGCTTTCTTT. Protein sequence: CASKLWVNTEAFF. Based on the CDR3 plus reference TRBV28 and TRBJ1-1, the full variable domain is DVKVTQSSRYLVKRTGEKVFLECVQDMDHENMFWYRQDPGLGLRLIYFSYDVKMKEKGDIPEGYSVSREKKERFSLILESASTNQTSMYLCASKLWVNTEAFFGQGTRLTVV.

V usage is TRBV9 and J usage is TRBJ2-7; possibly TRBD1 for D (5 bases). This CDR3 contains 14 residues. In germline, CDR1 is SGDLS, CDR2 YYNGEE. V lost 0 bases, J lost 5 bases, and 12 bases lay in between. The CDR3, as DNA: TGTGCCAGCAGCGTAGACGGGCTACAGGACGAGCAGTACTTC. This codes for CASSVDGLQDEQYF.

The rearrangement uses TRBV4-2 and TRBJ2-3, with 10 nucleotides matching TRBD1. V gave up 3 bases and J gave up 2 bases; unmatched junction bases: 5. From germline, CDR1 is LGHNA and CDR2 YNFKEQ. The CDR3 length is 16 residues. For the CDR3, the DNA is TGTGCCAGCAGCCAGGGGACAGGGGAACCCACAGATACGCAGTATTTT. Its protein is CASSQGTGEPTDTQYF.

The CDR3 bases are TGTGCCATCAGTGAGTCGGTGTTCTTGGGGAACTACACCTTC. It codes for CAISESVFLGNYTF. V and J are TRBV10-3 and TRBJ1-2; D uncertain. V was shortened by 0 bases and J by 10 bases, with 15 bases between the two germline ends. There are 14 residues in the CDR3. Germline-derived CDR1 and CDR2 are ENHRY and SYGVKD.

The chain employs TRBV7-8 and TRBJ2-3; no definite D call. V was pared by 1 base and J by 2 bases, with 7 bases between. There are 14 residues in the CDR3. CDR1 is SGHVS, CDR2 FQNEAQ, per germline. The CDR3 bases are TGTGCCAGCAGCTTAGTCGGTTTCACAGATACGCAGTATTTT. It translates to CASSLVGFTDTQYF.

This chain connects TRBV24-1 to TRBJ2-5; the match to TRBD1 covers 7 bases. Germline CDR1 and CDR2: KGHDR and SFDVKD. V shed 10 bases and J 3 bases; nucleotides not matched to a gene: 4. The CDR3 spans 12 residues. In DNA, the CDR3 is TGTGCCACAGGGACAGAAAAAGAGACCCAGTACTTC. Translated, it gives CATGTEKETQYF.

The V and J genes are TRBV12-5 and TRBJ2-1; weak D call: TRBD2 (6 bases). The V end lost 6 bases, the J end lost 9 bases, and 15 bases lay between the germline ends. The CDR3 runs 13 residues. Germline assignment: CDR1 LGHNT and CDR2 FRNRAP. The CDR3 loop reads CASGPSGDLEQFF. CDR3 DNA sequence: TGTGCTAGTGGCCCATCGGGGGATCTTGAGCAGTTCTTC.

This clonotype turned up a few times. The V and J genes are TRBV20-1 and TRBJ2-7; 9 bases are shared with TRBD1. This CDR3 is 14 amino acids long. V was pared by 3 bases and J by 3 bases, with 6 bases of the junction left unmatched. Germline assignment: CDR1 DFQATT and CDR2 SNEGSKA (reference sequence). The CDR3 DNA is TGCAGTGCTAGGTCGGGACAGGGACTCTACGAGCAGTACTTC. Its protein is CSARSGQGLYEQYF.